Here is one T cell receptor (beta chain) with its context. Some clones are missing from TCRdb's copy, which holds only in-frame ones; the method was immunoSEQ multiplex PCR. The table lists 75,000 to 95,000 clones, around 90% of them singletons. Per the germline V gene, CDR1 is LNHDA and CDR2 is SQIVND (reference sequence). V lost 0 bases to trimming and J lost 3 bases, with 14 bases between them. The CDR3 contains 16 residues. The data derive from a study of blood T cell repertoires in COVID-19. Looking at the study overall: The United States, Italy and Spain supplied acute and convalescent COVID-19 samples.

Sequences were obtained from peripheral blood. V gene TRBV19 combines with J gene TRBJ1-1, with D maybe TRBD1 (5 bases). This receptor was taken from a man in his fifties or sixties with acute or convalescent COVID-19. The CDR3 here is CASSIELARGDTEAFF. The CDR3 nucleotides read TGTGCCAGTAGTATAGAACTGGCCCGGGGGGACACTGAAGCTTTCTTT.